The clone carrying this TCR beta chain was recorded many times. The germline V and J ends were trimmed by 6 bases and 3 bases, with 17 bases remaining between them. The germline V gene has CDR1 DFQATT and CDR2 SNEGSKA (reference sequence). The CDR3 extends over 14 amino acids. The sample belongs to a study of T-cell reconstitution after alpha-beta-depleted transplantation in children. Preparation of the TCRbeta library was carried out with unique molecular identifiers. TCRdb re-derived calls from the PCR reads in MiXCR, one entry per CDR3 protein. The table lists about 270,000 distinct CDR3 sequences, approximately 9.6% of them singletons.

This sequence was found in a human donor who donated a stem cell graft to a child with SCID. The chain combines TRBV20-1 with TRBJ2-5; D is possibly TRBD1 (6 bases). The starting material was PBMCs from the stem cell graft donor, obtained from the stem cell graft. This chain's CDR3 is CSARRTEEKETQYF. CDR3 nucleotides: TGCAGTGCAAGGAGGACAGAAGAGAAAGAGACCCAGTACTTC.